This T cell receptor beta chain was obtained from a study of yellow fever vaccine responses in identical twins. General study findings and limits: Twins showed a vaccine T cell response that reportedly seemed partly convergent, partly personalized.

With regard to this clonotype: The antigen remains undetermined.

TCRdb processed the RT-PCR reads anew with MiXCR; each CDR3 protein has one entry. The data contain some 20,000 distinct CDR3 sequences, around 70% of them seen just once; the ten biggest clones take up roughly 2.2%. This specimen was T cells from blood (PBMCs), unsorted or a sorted subset (not recorded which), taken before or after yellow fever vaccination (not recorded which). The sequence derives from a woman aged 18-30 years who received the yellow fever vaccine.

The CDR3 DNA reads as TGTGCCAGCAGTTCCCTTGCTAGCGGCTACAATGAGCAGTTCTTC. Translated: CASSSLASGYNEQFF. V gene TRBV28 combines with J gene TRBJ2-1, with TRBD2 matching over 7 bases. V gave up 4 bases and J gave up 3 bases; unmatched junction bases: 6. The CDR3 sequence is 15 residues long. CDR1 is MDHEN and CDR2 is SYDVKM in the germline V gene.